This T cell receptor beta chain was captured by sequencing in a study of blood T cell repertoires in COVID-19. About the study: PBMCs, B-cell-depleted T cells, or T cells provided the cDNA or gDNA that made up the material.

V gave up 5 bases and J gave up 4 bases, with 12 bases separating them. The CDR3 length is 14 residues. The germline V gene encodes CDR1 MNHEY and CDR2 SMNVEV (reference sequence). This clone showed up just a few times. Recovered participants had two consecutive negative NP/OP PCR tests, healthcare professional clearance, or symptom resolution. The data were produced by immunoSEQ multiplex PCR, yet TCRdb's version contains in-frame clones alone and is incomplete. The table includes approximately 210,000 clones, approximately 80% detected once. The source of this sequence is a man aged 40-49 years who had recovered from COVID-19. The sequenced sample consisted of PBMCs or T cells enriched from blood (not recorded which). The chain couples TRBV27 to TRBJ2-1; D possibly corresponds to TRBD2 (5 bases). Here the CDR3 DNA reads TGTGCCAGCAGTCTGCGACTACAATACAATGAGCAGTTCTTC. Translating gives CASSLRLQYNEQFF.